The following is a T cell receptor beta chain sequence with its context. Antigen: not known. This sample is drawn from a study of cytomegalovirus exposure and HLA in healthy donors. Findings and limits, study-wide: The authors enumerated over 150 TCR beta chains as linked to cytomegalovirus.

The CDR3 sequence is 15 residues long. Germline assignment: CDR1 SGDLS and CDR2 YYNGEE. V was clipped by 0 bases and J by 4 bases, with 14 bases between them. The method was immunoSEQ multiplex PCR; TCRdb's version includes in-frame clones alone and lacks a portion of them. The sample contains roughly 250,000 clones, around 89% of which appear only once. V usage is TRBV9 and J usage is TRBJ2-7; tentative D call: TRBD1 (6 bases). The source material was PBMCs. The receptor was isolated from a woman in her late teens or twenties in good health and CMV-seronegative. CDR3 sequence: CASSVAQGFWYEQYF. The CDR3 region has the DNA TGTGCCAGCAGCGTAGCACAGGGCTTTTGGTACGAGCAGTACTTC.